This TCR beta chain was profiled in a study of identifying expanded T cells in peripheral blood. Produced via immunoSEQ multiplex PCR; TCRdb's table is partial and in-frame only. This table holds tens of thousands of clones, roughly 84% found once. This clone was detected only once. The J segment lost 7 bases and the V segment lost 4 bases, leaving 6 bases of the junction unmatched. CDR1 and CDR2 from the germline V gene are MNHEY and SMNVEV (reference sequence). The CDR3 totals 14 residues. This sequence originates from a person aged 18-69 years in good health. The V call is TRBV27, the J call TRBJ1-4; 7 bases match TRBD1. Sequences were obtained from blood. In DNA, the CDR3 is TGTGCCAGCAGTTCGTCGACAGGGACTGAAAAACTGTTTTTT. The encoded protein is CASSSSTGTEKLFF.